The entry below gives a single T cell receptor (beta chain) sequence along with its context. Clones were read by immunoSEQ multiplex PCR, and TCRdb kept only the in-frame ones, dropping some. The sample has about 140,000 clones; 84% are singletons. The entry originates in a study of blood T cell repertoires in COVID-19. Input material: peripheral blood. This receptor was taken from a woman over 75 in a cohort sampled during active or convalescent COVID-19.

This chain's CDR3 is CASSLRLHGTQYF. CDR3 in DNA: TGTGCCAGCAGCTTGCGCCTCCACGGGACCCAGTACTTC. The chain carries TRBV5-6 and TRBJ2-5; D uncertain. The CDR3 is 13 amino acids. The V end was cut by 1 base, the J end by 7 bases, with 11 bases between. Germline-derived CDR1 and CDR2 are SGHDT and YYEEEE.